Shown below are 18 T cell receptor beta chains from a single sample sequenced in a study of blood T cells in healthy people across ages. Alongside a J-beta primer mix, a sample-barcoded 5' primer served in a second PCR lasting about 7 to 12 cycles. One entry per CDR3 protein results from TCRdb running MiXCR on the 5' RACE reads. The top ten hold approximately 15% of the sample, which has around 900,000 distinct CDR3 sequences, 29% seen once. The sample was blood. The receptors derive from a woman older than 75 in good health.

Note on this clonotype: A read error may explain this, as a much larger clone is one base away. V gene TRBV6-1 combines with J gene TRBJ2-5; 11 bases map to TRBD1. The CDR3 extends over 17 amino acids. Germline V gene lookup returns CDR1 MNHNS and CDR2 SASEGT. CDR3 sequence reads: CASKDRGPAGGKEAQYF. CDR3 sequence (DNA): TGTGCCAGCAAGGACAGGGGGCCAGCGGGGGGTAAAGAGGCCCAGTACTTC.

V is TRBV4-1 and J is TRBJ2-3; maybe TRBD1 (5 bases). The CDR3 is made up of 13 amino acids. Trimming pared 0 bases from V and 6 bases from J, leaving 7 bases between. The germline CDR1 and CDR2 sequences are MGHRA and YSYEKL. The CDR3 is CASSQEGPDTQYF. The CDR3 DNA is TGCGCCAGCAGCCAAGAGGGGCCGGATACGCAGTATTTT.

The sample holds many counts of this clonotype. This chain uses TRBV12-3 or TRBV12-4 with TRBJ2-5; a possible D gene is TRBD1 (6 bases). This CDR3 region has 14 residues. Deletions cut 7 bases from V and 1 base from J, with 13 bases between. The CDR3 nucleotides read TGTGCCAGCACGGCAGGGGTAGGCCAAGAGACCCAGTACTTC. Residues: CASTAGVGQETQYF.

The chain uses TRBV6-5 and TRBJ1-6; D ambiguous. The CDR3 has 12 amino acids. V lost 6 bases to trimming and J lost 7 bases, with 7 bases between them. The germline V gene encodes CDR1 MNHEY and CDR2 SVGAGI. CDR3 loop: CASRIRNSPLHF. CDR3 coding DNA: TGTGCCAGCAGGATAAGGAATTCACCCCTCCACTTT.

This clonotype came up many times. V is TRBV7-2 and J is TRBJ2-3, with 7 bases fitting TRBD2. Germline V lookup: CDR1 SGHTA, CDR2 FQGNSA. Losses at the gene ends were 4 bases for V and 2 bases for J; bases not matched to a gene: 6. The CDR3 extends over 15 amino acids. CDR3 nucleotides: TGTGCCAGCAGCTCCGCGGGGGTTAACACAGATACGCAGTATTTT. Translating gives CASSSAGVNTDTQYF.

As concerns this clonotype: A read error is possible here, since a much larger clone lies one base away. CDR3 sequence: CASSPQGANALTF. CDR3 nucleotide sequence: TGTGCCAGCAGCCCCCAAGGGGCCAACGCCCTGACTTTC. The chain joins TRBV3-1 to TRBJ2-6, with TRBD1 as a possible D gene (5 bases). Germline V CDR1 and CDR2: LGHDT, YNNKEL (reference sequence). The CDR3 loop spans 13 amino acids.

This clonotype showed up just a few times. The chain links TRBV30 to TRBJ2-5, with TRBD2 identical over 8 bases. The length of the CDR3 is 13 residues. Germline CDR1 and CDR2: GTSNPN and SVGIG (reference sequence). Trimming at V came to 7 bases and at J to 11 bases, leaving 15 bases not matched to a gene. The CDR3 loop reads CALNSGAPWEQYF. CDR3 DNA sequence: TGTGCCTTGAATAGCGGGGCGCCTTGGGAGCAGTACTTC.

This chain joins TRBV7-9 and TRBJ1-2; TRBD1 matches at 9 bases. V was clipped by 1 base and J by 2 bases; unmatched bases: 2. The CDR3 is 15 residues long. In germline, CDR1 is SEHNR, CDR2 FQNEAQ (reference sequence). In DNA, the CDR3 is TGTGCCAGCAGCTTAGAACAGGGGGCCAACTATGGCTACACCTTC. Its translation is CASSLEQGANYGYTF.

This clonotype has ten or more counts. The chain uses TRBV12-3 or TRBV12-4 and TRBJ2-1; D gene ambiguous. With 2 bases removed from V and 9 bases from J, the gap between germline ends came to 5 bases. CDR3 size: 11 residues. CDR3 sequence reads: CASSLLGEQFF. The CDR3 nucleotides read TGTGCCAGCAGTTTACTGGGTGAGCAGTTCTTC.

The chain is built from TRBV20-1 and TRBJ1-1; possibly TRBD1 for D (5 bases). CDR1 DFQATT and CDR2 SNEGSKA come from the germline V gene (reference sequence). The CDR3 is 13 residues long. V gave up 0 bases and J gave up 10 bases, with 15 bases separating them. CDR3 residues: CSARDIGRVGAFF. Here the CDR3 DNA reads TGCAGTGCTAGAGATATAGGCAGGGTTGGAGCTTTCTTT.

The sample holds many counts of this clonotype. The chain uses TRBV7-9 and TRBJ2-7; 7 nucleotides align to TRBD2. Germline trimming cut 5 bases from V and 6 bases from J; bases unmatched to any gene: 10. CDR1 SEHNR and CDR2 FQNEAQ come from the germline V gene (reference sequence). The CDR3 loop spans 14 amino acids. CDR3 bases: TGTGCCAGCAGCCGCACTCCGGGAGGTACCGAGCAGTACTTC. Translated, it gives CASSRTPGGTEQYF.

This clonotype was seen a single time. A junction boundary mismatches the germline segment, possibly from a read error. V is TRBV7-9 and J is TRBJ2-1, with 10 positions matching TRBD2. Germline CDR1 is SEHNR and CDR2 is FQNEAQ (reference sequence). The CDR3 consists of 12 residues. The CDR3 sequence is CASSIAGGEQFF. For the CDR3, the DNA is TGTGCCAGCAGCATAGCGGGAGGTGAGCAGTTCTTC. Complete variable domain (other parts from reference TRBV7-9 and TRBJ2-1): DTGVSQNPRHKITKRGQNVTFRCDPISEHNRLYWYRQTLGQGPEFLTYFQNEAQLEKSRLLSDRFSAERPKGSFSTLEIQRTEQGDSAMYLCASSIAGGEQFFGPGTRLTVL.

The CDR3 DNA reads TGCAGCGTTGGTTCCGCGAGCAAGACGACAAGGAGGGTAACGAACACTGAAGCTTTCTTT. Its protein is CSVGSASKTTRRVTNTEAFF. This chain joins TRBV29-1 and TRBJ1-1; D unresolved. Germline assignment: CDR1 SQVTM and CDR2 ANQGSEA. The CDR3 contains 20 residues. Trimming left V 4 bases short and J 1 base short, with 31 bases between.

With respect to this clonotype: A read error is possible here, since a much larger clone lies one base away. This chain connects TRBV18 to TRBJ2-5; D is perhaps TRBD2 (5 bases). Germline CDR1 reads KGHSH; CDR2 reads LQKENI. This CDR3 region has 15 residues. CDR3 coding DNA: TGTGCCAGCTCACCCCGGGGAACACATCAAGAGACCCGGTACTTC. Its translation: CASSPRGTHQETRYF.

This clonotype showed up many times. For the CDR3, the DNA is TGTGCCAGCTCCCTGGGGGTGGAGAATTCACCCCTCCACTTT. This sequence encodes CASSLGVENSPLHF. V usage is TRBV12-3 or TRBV12-4 and J usage is TRBJ1-6, with TRBD1 as a possible D gene (5 bases). The CDR3 is 14 residues long. Trimming removed 8 bases at V and 7 bases at J, with 15 bases between.

This clonotype was recorded many times. The gene calls are TRBV5-1 and TRBJ2-1; 7 bases line up with TRBD1. The junction had 4 bases not matched to a gene; V was cut back by 0 bases and J by 7 bases. Germline loops: CDR1 SGHRS, CDR2 YFSETQ. The CDR3 is 14 amino acids. The CDR3 DNA reads TGCGCCAGCAGCTTGGGACAGGGTATGAATGAGCAGTTCTTC. Residues: CASSLGQGMNEQFF.

This clonotype was detected a few times. The chain employs TRBV5-4 and TRBJ1-2; a weak D match, TRBD1 (5 bases). Germline V gene lookup returns CDR1 SGHNT and CDR2 YYREEE (reference sequence). V was shortened by 4 bases and J by 1 base, with 17 bases between the two germline ends. The CDR3 spans 16 residues. CDR3 residues: CASSDRDRLFNYGYTF. The DNA of the CDR3 is TGTGCCAGCAGCGACCGGGACCGACTTTTTAACTATGGCTACACCTTC.

As for this clonotype: This may be a read error, as it is one base from a much larger clone. This chain links TRBV12-3 or TRBV12-4 with TRBJ1-6; the match to TRBD1 covers 7 bases. The CDR3 has 14 residues. The CDR3 loop is CASSAGTAHSPPHF. As DNA, the CDR3 is TGTGCCAGCAGCGCCGGGACAGCGCATTCACCCCCCCACTTT.